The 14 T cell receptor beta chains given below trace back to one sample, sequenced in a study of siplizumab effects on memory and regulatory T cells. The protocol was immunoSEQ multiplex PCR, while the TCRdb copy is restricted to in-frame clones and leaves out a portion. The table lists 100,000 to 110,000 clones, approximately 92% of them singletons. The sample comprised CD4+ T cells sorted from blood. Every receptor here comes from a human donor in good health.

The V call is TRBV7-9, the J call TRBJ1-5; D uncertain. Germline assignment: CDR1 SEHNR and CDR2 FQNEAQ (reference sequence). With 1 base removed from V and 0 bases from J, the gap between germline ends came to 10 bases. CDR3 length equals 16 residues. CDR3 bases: TGTGCCAGCAGCTTAGAGGGCGGAGTTAGCAATCAGCCCCAGCATTTT. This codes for CASSLEGGVSNQPQHF.

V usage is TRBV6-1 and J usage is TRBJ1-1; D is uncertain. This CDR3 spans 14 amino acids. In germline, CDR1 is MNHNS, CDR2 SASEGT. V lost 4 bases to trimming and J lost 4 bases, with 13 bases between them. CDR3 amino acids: CASSGQGAGTEAFF. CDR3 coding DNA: TGTGCCAGCAGTGGCCAAGGAGCGGGCACTGAAGCTTTCTTT.

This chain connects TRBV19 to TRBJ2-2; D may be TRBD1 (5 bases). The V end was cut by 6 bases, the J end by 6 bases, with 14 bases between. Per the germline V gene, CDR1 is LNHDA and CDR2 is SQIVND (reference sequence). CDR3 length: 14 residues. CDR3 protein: CASSRQQWAGELFF. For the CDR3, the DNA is TGTGCCAGTAGCCGACAGCAGTGGGCCGGGGAGCTGTTTTTT.

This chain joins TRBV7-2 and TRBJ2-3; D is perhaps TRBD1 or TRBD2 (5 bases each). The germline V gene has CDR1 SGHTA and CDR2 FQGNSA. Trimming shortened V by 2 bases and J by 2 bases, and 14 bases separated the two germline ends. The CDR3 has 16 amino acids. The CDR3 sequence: CASSLRVGAPTDTQYF. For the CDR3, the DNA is TGTGCCAGCAGCTTACGAGTCGGGGCTCCCACAGATACGCAGTATTTT.

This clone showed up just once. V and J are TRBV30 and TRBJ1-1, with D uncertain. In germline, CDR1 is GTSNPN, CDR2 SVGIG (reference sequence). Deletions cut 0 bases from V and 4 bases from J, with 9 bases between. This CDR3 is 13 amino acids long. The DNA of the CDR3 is TGTGCCTGGAGTGTATCCTTTATCACTGAAGCTTTCTTT. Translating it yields CAWSVSFITEAFF.

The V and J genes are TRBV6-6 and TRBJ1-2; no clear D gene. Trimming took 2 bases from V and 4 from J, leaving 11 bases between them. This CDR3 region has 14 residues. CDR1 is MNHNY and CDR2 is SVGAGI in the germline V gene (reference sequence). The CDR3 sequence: CASSYATSSYGYTF. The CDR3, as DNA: TGTGCCAGCAGTTACGCCACAAGTAGCTATGGCTACACCTTC.

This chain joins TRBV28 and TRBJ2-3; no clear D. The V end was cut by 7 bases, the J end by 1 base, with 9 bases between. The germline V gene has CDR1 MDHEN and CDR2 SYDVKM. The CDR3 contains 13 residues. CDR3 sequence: CASILDGTDTQYF. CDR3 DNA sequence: TGTGCCAGCATCTTAGACGGCACAGATACGCAGTATTTT.

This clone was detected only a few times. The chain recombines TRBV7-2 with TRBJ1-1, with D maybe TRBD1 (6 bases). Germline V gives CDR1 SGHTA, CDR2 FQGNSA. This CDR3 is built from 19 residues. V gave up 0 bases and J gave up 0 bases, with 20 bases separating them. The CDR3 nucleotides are TGTGCCAGCAGCTTAGCGGGACAAGGATTGAGCAAAATGAACACTGAAGCTTTCTTT. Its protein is CASSLAGQGLSKMNTEAFF.

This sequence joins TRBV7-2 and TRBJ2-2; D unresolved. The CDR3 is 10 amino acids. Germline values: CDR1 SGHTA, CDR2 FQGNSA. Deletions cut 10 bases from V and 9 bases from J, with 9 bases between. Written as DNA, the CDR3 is TGTGCCAACCTGACCAGGGAGCTGTTTTTT. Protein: CANLTRELFF.

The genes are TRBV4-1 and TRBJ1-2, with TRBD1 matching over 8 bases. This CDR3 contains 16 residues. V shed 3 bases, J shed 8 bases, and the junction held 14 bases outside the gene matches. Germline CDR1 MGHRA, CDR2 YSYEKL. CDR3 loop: CASSHSGGLGPNGYTF. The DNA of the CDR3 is TGCGCCAGCAGCCACTCAGGGGGCCTCGGCCCCAACGGCTACACCTTC.

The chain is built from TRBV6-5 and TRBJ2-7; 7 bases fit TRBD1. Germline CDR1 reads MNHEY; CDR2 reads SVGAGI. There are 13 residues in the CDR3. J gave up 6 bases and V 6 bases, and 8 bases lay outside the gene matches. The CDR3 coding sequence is TGTGCCAGCAGGAGACAGGGTACGAGCGAGCAGTACTTC. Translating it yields CASRRQGTSEQYF.

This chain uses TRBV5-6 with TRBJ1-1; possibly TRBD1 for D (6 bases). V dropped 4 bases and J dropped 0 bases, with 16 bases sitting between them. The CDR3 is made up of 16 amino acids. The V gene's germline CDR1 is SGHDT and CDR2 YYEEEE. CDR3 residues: CASSPETGLMNTEAFF. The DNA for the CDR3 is TGTGCCAGCAGCCCCGAGACAGGATTAATGAACACTGAAGCTTTCTTT. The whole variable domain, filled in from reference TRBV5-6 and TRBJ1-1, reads DAGVTQSPTHLIKTRGQQVTLRCSPKSGHDTVSWYQQALGQGPQFIFQYYEEEERQRGNFPDRFSGHQFPNYSSELNVNALLLGDSALYLCASSPETGLMNTEAFFGQGTRLTVV.

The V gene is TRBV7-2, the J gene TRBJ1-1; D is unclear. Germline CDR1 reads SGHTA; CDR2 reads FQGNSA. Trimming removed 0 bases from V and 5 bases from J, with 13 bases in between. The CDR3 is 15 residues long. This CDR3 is CASSLASQLPTEAFF. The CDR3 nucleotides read TGTGCCAGCAGCTTAGCCTCCCAGCTTCCGACTGAAGCTTTCTTT.

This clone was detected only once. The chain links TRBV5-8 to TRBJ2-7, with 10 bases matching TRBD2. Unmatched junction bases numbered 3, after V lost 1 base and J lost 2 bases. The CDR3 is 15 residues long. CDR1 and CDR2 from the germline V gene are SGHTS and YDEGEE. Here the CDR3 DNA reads TGTGCCAGCAGCTTGAGGCTAGCGGGGGCCTACGAGCAGTACTTC. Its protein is CASSLRLAGAYEQYF.